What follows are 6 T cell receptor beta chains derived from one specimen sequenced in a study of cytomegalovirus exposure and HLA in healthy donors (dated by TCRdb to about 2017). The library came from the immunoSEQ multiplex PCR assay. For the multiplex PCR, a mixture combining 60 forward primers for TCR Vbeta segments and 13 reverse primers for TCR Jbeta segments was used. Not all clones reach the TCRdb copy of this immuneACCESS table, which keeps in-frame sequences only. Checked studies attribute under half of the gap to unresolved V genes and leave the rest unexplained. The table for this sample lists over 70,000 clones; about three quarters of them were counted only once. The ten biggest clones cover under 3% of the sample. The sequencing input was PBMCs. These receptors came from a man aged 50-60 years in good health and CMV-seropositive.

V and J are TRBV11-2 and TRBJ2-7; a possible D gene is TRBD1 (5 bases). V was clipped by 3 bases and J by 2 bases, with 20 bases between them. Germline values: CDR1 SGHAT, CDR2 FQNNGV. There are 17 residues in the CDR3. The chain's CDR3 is CASSLGPPESAAYEQYF. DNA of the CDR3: TGTGCCAGCAGCTTGGGGCCCCCGGAGAGCGCCGCCTACGAGCAGTACTTC.

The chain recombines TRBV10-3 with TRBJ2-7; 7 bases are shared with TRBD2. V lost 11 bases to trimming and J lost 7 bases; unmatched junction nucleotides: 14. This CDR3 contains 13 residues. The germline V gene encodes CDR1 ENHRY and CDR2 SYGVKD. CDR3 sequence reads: CAGGAAGAREQYF. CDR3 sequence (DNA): TGTGCCGGAGGGGCTGCGGGAGCGAGGGAGCAGTACTTC.

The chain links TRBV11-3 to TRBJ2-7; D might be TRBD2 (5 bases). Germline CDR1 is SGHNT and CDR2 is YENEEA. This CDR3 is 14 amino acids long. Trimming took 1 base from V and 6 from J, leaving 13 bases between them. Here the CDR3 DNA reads TGTGCCAGCAGCTTAGTTGAGGGCGGTTCCGAGCAGTACTTC. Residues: CASSLVEGGSEQYF.

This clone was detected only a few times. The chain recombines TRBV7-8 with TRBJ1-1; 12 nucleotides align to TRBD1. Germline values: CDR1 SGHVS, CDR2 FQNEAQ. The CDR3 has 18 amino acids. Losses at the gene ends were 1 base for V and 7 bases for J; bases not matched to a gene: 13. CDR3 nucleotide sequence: TGTGCCAGCAGCTTAGGCCTACGCCGGGACAGGGGGCGGCGTGAAGCTTTCTTT. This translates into CASSLGLRRDRGRREAFF.

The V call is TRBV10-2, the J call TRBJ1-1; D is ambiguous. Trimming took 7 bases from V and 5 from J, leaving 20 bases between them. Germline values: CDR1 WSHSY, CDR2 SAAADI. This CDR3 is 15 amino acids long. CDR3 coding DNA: TGCGCCAGCATCGCAAGCCACGGAGGTGGGACTGAAGCTTTCTTT. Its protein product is CASIASHGGGTEAFF.

CDR3 region: CASSGREGDNEQFF. DNA of the CDR3: TGTGCCAGCAGTGGTCGGGAGGGGGACAATGAGCAGTTCTTC. This rearrangement joins TRBV6-4 to TRBJ2-1, with TRBD2 matching 8 bases. This CDR3 is 14 amino acids long. V was pared by 4 bases and J by 5 bases, with 4 bases of the junction left unmatched. Germline loops: CDR1 MRHNA, CDR2 SNTAGT.